This T cell receptor beta chain was profiled in a study of blood T cell repertoires in COVID-19. Original processing methods: By means of reference gene primer amplification, nucleated cell counts were estimated. Profiled with immunoSEQ multiplex PCR; TCRdb holds only in-frame clones, not every one. V and J calls plus clone size are reproduced from that table; the DNA served to infer D and trimming. The sample includes 260,000 or so clones, roughly 86% of them seen just once. This CDR3 region has 13 residues. Trimming shortened V by 7 bases and J by 4 bases, and 11 bases separated the two germline ends. The V gene's germline CDR1 is LNHDA and CDR2 SQIVND (reference sequence).

The gene calls are TRBV19 and TRBJ1-5; D unresolved. Sample: peripheral blood. The origin of this receptor is a man aged 18 to 30 with active or convalescent COVID-19. In DNA form, the CDR3 reads TGTGCCAGTACCGGGAGGCTAAATCAGCCCCAGCATTTT. Translating gives CASTGRLNQPQHF.